The rows below give T cell receptor beta chains drawn from one sample of a study of identical twins. TCRdb reanalysed the 5' RACE reads using MiXCR and keeps one entry per CDR3 protein. The data show around 960,000 distinct CDR3 sequences, around 12% seen once. These data were also filed under a second study, of yellow fever vaccine responses in identical twins.

The sample comprised PBMCs. The receptor source for this set is a woman in her late teens or twenties in good health. The CDR3 runs from the conserved cysteine through the conserved F or W. Fields, in order: J gene, V gene, D gene, CDR3 protein. D genes are given only for firm matches.

j_call: TRBJ2-2
v_call: TRBV3-1
d_call: TRBD2
cdr3_aa: CASSQVAGAGELFF

j_call: TRBJ1-2
v_call: TRBV6-5
d_call: TRBD1
cdr3_aa: CASSYQAGTGLSNGYTF

j_call: TRBJ2-3
v_call: TRBV5-1
d_call: .
cdr3_aa: CASSSSDRTDTQYF

j_call: TRBJ2-1
v_call: TRBV4-2
d_call: .
cdr3_aa: CASSDWAPSSYNEQFF

j_call: TRBJ2-5
v_call: TRBV28
d_call: .
cdr3_aa: CASIATGQETQYF

j_call: TRBJ2-7
v_call: TRBV29-1
d_call: TRBD1
cdr3_aa: CSVGTGVDEQYF

j_call: TRBJ2-7
v_call: TRBV5-6
d_call: .
cdr3_aa: CASGPGFLRGGEQHF

j_call: TRBJ2-3
v_call: TRBV3-1
d_call: .
cdr3_aa: CASSHHLDTQYF

j_call: TRBJ2-1
v_call: TRBV18
d_call: .
cdr3_aa: CASRRGGLEYNEQFF

j_call: TRBJ2-7
v_call: TRBV12-3/TRBV12-4
d_call: .
cdr3_aa: CASSLASTLGAYEQYF

j_call: TRBJ2-7
v_call: TRBV20-1
d_call: .
cdr3_aa: CSATPGTLYEQYF

j_call: TRBJ2-1
v_call: TRBV12-3/TRBV12-4
d_call: TRBD2
cdr3_aa: CASSASGGSNEQFF

j_call: TRBJ1-5
v_call: TRBV10-3
d_call: TRBD1
cdr3_aa: CAAGGGASNQPQHF

j_call: TRBJ2-7
v_call: TRBV15
d_call: .
cdr3_aa: CATSRAGGYRAAYEQYF

j_call: TRBJ2-1
v_call: TRBV3-1
d_call: .
cdr3_aa: CASSLHPNEQFF

j_call: TRBJ1-6
v_call: TRBV11-2
d_call: .
cdr3_aa: CASSLSGSTGLRVSPLHF

j_call: TRBJ1-6
v_call: TRBV4-2
d_call: .
cdr3_aa: CASSQVGQIDNSPLHF

j_call: TRBJ2-1
v_call: TRBV24-1
d_call: .
cdr3_aa: CATSDTSRGVGEQFF

j_call: TRBJ2-1
v_call: TRBV9
d_call: TRBD2
cdr3_aa: CASSNTIAGGFRDEQFF

j_call: TRBJ2-5
v_call: TRBV29-1
d_call: TRBD2
cdr3_aa: CSVDERGHQETQYF

j_call: TRBJ2-1
v_call: TRBV11-2
d_call: TRBD2
cdr3_aa: CASSLDLVAGGLASYNEQFF

j_call: TRBJ2-3
v_call: TRBV7-2
d_call: .
cdr3_aa: CASSLVFTDTQYF

j_call: TRBJ1-5
v_call: TRBV12-3/TRBV12-4
d_call: .
cdr3_aa: CASRGGVGNQPQHF

j_call: TRBJ2-1
v_call: TRBV29-1
d_call: .
cdr3_aa: CSVEGVVSGGNEQFF

j_call: TRBJ2-4
v_call: TRBV7-9
d_call: .
cdr3_aa: CASSLDRMDGNIQYF

j_call: TRBJ2-1
v_call: TRBV11-3
d_call: .
cdr3_aa: CASSPSGIAGNEQFF

j_call: TRBJ1-1
v_call: TRBV5-6
d_call: TRBD1
cdr3_aa: CASSLVRTGRNTEAFF

j_call: TRBJ2-4
v_call: TRBV4-1
d_call: TRBD1
cdr3_aa: CASSIDRGWNIQYF

j_call: TRBJ1-2
v_call: TRBV5-5
d_call: TRBD1
cdr3_aa: CASSSRTGIYGYTF

j_call: TRBJ1-1
v_call: TRBV12-3/TRBV12-4
d_call: .
cdr3_aa: CASSLDRSNTEAFF

j_call: TRBJ2-1
v_call: TRBV20-1
d_call: TRBD2
cdr3_aa: CSAREGLAGDQGEQFF

j_call: TRBJ2-2
v_call: TRBV12-3/TRBV12-4
d_call: TRBD2
cdr3_aa: CASSLGLAFNGELFF

j_call: TRBJ2-7
v_call: TRBV28
d_call: TRBD1
cdr3_aa: CASSSYRGLIEQYF

j_call: TRBJ2-5
v_call: TRBV2
d_call: .
cdr3_aa: CASTPPQQETQYF

j_call: TRBJ2-1
v_call: TRBV5-4
d_call: TRBD1
cdr3_aa: CASSVGQASSYNEQFF

j_call: TRBJ1-2
v_call: TRBV7-9
d_call: TRBD1
cdr3_aa: CASSSRQGGPLYGYTF

j_call: TRBJ2-2
v_call: TRBV5-1
d_call: .
cdr3_aa: CASSRDSNWNTGELFF

j_call: TRBJ2-7
v_call: TRBV28
d_call: TRBD2
cdr3_aa: CASSFPSGSWEQYF

j_call: TRBJ2-4
v_call: TRBV4-1
d_call: .
cdr3_aa: CASSPRMLQEAKNIQYF

j_call: TRBJ2-5
v_call: TRBV29-1
d_call: TRBD2
cdr3_aa: CSAYTFGTGGLAGIPTEETQYF

j_call: TRBJ2-1
v_call: TRBV7-2
d_call: TRBD2
cdr3_aa: CASSSRGSGGANEQFF

j_call: TRBJ1-1
v_call: TRBV12-3/TRBV12-4
d_call: .
cdr3_aa: CASNGQFNTEAFF

j_call: TRBJ2-1
v_call: TRBV7-8
d_call: TRBD2
cdr3_aa: CASSLQASGVYSDEQFF

j_call: TRBJ1-4
v_call: TRBV7-8
d_call: TRBD1
cdr3_aa: CASSREQGAANEKLFF